A selection of T cell receptor beta chains follows, all from one sample in a study of blood T cell repertoires in COVID-19. Assay used: immunoSEQ multiplex PCR; TCRdb lists only in-frame clones, some missing. Of 4,500 to 5,500 clones in the sample, about 80% were seen once. The specimen was peripheral blood. Source of these receptors: a man aged 65-85 years with active COVID-19. Both conserved end residues are part of each CDR3. The D gene is left open where the match is weak. Rows may omit the clone size; those that give it use once, few, many or a size class.

J gene: TRBJ1-1; D gene: NA; clone size: few; V gene: TRBV5-4; CDR3 protein: CASSLGRRSEAFF; CDR3 DNA: TGTGCCAGCAGCTTGGGCCGACGGAGTGAAGCTTTCTTT
J gene: TRBJ2-1; D gene: TRBD2; clone size: NA; V gene: TRBV28; CDR3 protein: CASSFSGASGYNEQFF; CDR3 DNA: TGTGCCAGCAGTTTTTCCGGGGCTAGCGGCTACAATGAGCAGTTCTTC
J gene: TRBJ2-3; D gene: TRBD2; clone size: NA; V gene: TRBV6-2/TRBV6-3; CDR3 protein: CASSPRLAGDGTDTQYF; CDR3 DNA: TGTGCCAGCAGTCCCCGACTAGCGGGGGATGGCACAGATACGCAGTATTTT
J gene: TRBJ1-1; D gene: NA; clone size: NA; V gene: TRBV28; CDR3 protein: CASSFPLEPSSEAFF; CDR3 DNA: TGTGCCAGCAGTTTCCCCCTGGAGCCAAGTTCTGAAGCTTTCTTT
J gene: TRBJ2-5; D gene: TRBD1; clone size: NA; V gene: TRBV9; CDR3 protein: CASSAGTGGTQETQYF; CDR3 DNA: TGTGCCAGCAGCGCCGGGACAGGGGGGACCCAAGAGACCCAGTACTTC
J gene: TRBJ2-2; D gene: TRBD2; clone size: NA; V gene: TRBV4-1; CDR3 protein: CASSPLGGESTGELFF; CDR3 DNA: TGCGCCAGCAGCCCCCTGGGAGGGGAGAGCACCGGGGAGCTGTTTTTT
J gene: TRBJ1-2; D gene: NA; clone size: NA; V gene: TRBV29-1; CDR3 protein: CSVGGLTSYTF; CDR3 DNA: TGCAGCGTTGGGGGACTCACAAGCTACACCTTC
J gene: TRBJ2-3; D gene: TRBD2; clone size: NA; V gene: TRBV11-1; CDR3 protein: CASSSSPGGVTDTQYF; CDR3 DNA: TGTGCCAGCAGCTCGAGCCCGGGGGGGGTCACAGATACGCAGTATTTT
J gene: TRBJ1-1; D gene: NA; clone size: once; V gene: TRBV27; CDR3 protein: CASSFSGTMAEAFF; CDR3 DNA: TGTGCCAGCAGTTTTTCTGGGACTATGGCTGAAGCTTTCTTT
J gene: TRBJ2-1; D gene: NA; clone size: NA; V gene: TRBV10-1; CDR3 protein: CASSHGQNEQFF; CDR3 DNA: TGCGCCAGCAGCCACGGACAAAATGAGCAGTTCTTC
J gene: TRBJ2-7; D gene: TRBD1; clone size: NA; V gene: TRBV5-5; CDR3 protein: CASTLFETGDLYEQYF; CDR3 DNA: TGTGCCAGCACCCTATTTGAGACAGGGGATCTCTACGAGCAGTACTTC
J gene: TRBJ1-1; D gene: TRBD1; clone size: few; V gene: TRBV7-8; CDR3 protein: CASSTGQANEAFF; CDR3 DNA: TGTGCCAGCAGCACAGGACAGGCCAACGAAGCTTTCTTT
J gene: TRBJ2-1; D gene: NA; clone size: NA; V gene: TRBV10-3; CDR3 protein: CAISESGSYNEQFF; CDR3 DNA: TGTGCCATCAGTGAGTCGGGCAGCTACAATGAGCAGTTCTTC
J gene: TRBJ1-6; D gene: TRBD1; clone size: once; V gene: TRBV6-1; CDR3 protein: CASSEAAPGTVNNSPLHF; CDR3 DNA: TGTGCCAGCAGTGAAGCAGCACCCGGGACAGTGAATAATTCACCCCTCCACTTT
J gene: TRBJ1-4; D gene: NA; clone size: NA; V gene: TRBV6-5; CDR3 protein: CASSYGLTTNEKLFF; CDR3 DNA: TGTGCCAGCAGTTATGGCTTAACAACTAATGAAAAACTGTTTTTT
J gene: TRBJ1-2; D gene: TRBD1; clone size: NA; V gene: TRBV6-5; CDR3 protein: CASKKGADYGYTF; CDR3 DNA: TGTGCCAGCAAAAAGGGGGCCGACTATGGCTACACCTTC
J gene: TRBJ2-1; D gene: TRBD1; clone size: NA; V gene: TRBV5-1; CDR3 protein: CASSSTGGNEQFF; CDR3 DNA: TGCGCCAGCAGCTCCACAGGGGGCAATGAGCAGTTCTTC
J gene: TRBJ1-5; D gene: TRBD1; clone size: NA; V gene: TRBV19; CDR3 protein: CASHRGLSSNQPQHF; CDR3 DNA: TGTGCCAGCCACAGGGGGCTGAGTTCGAATCAGCCCCAGCATTTT
J gene: TRBJ1-6; D gene: NA; clone size: NA; V gene: TRBV7-8; CDR3 protein: CASSTVGSYNSPLHF; CDR3 DNA: TGTGCCAGCAGCACAGTAGGCAGTTATAATTCACCCCTCCACTTT
J gene: TRBJ1-1; D gene: NA; clone size: medium-sized; V gene: TRBV19; CDR3 protein: CASSITGVAEAFF; CDR3 DNA: TGTGCCAGTAGTATCACCGGGGTCGCTGAAGCTTTCTTT
J gene: TRBJ1-1; D gene: NA; clone size: NA; V gene: TRBV7-3; CDR3 protein: CASSLGHSNTEAFF; CDR3 DNA: TGTGCCAGCAGCTTGGGACACTCGAACACTGAAGCTTTCTTT
J gene: TRBJ1-6; D gene: NA; clone size: NA; V gene: TRBV21-1; CDR3 protein: CARIPGYLRPRSPLHF; CDR3 DNA: TGTGCCAGGATTCCCGGGTACCTACGCCCTAGGTCACCCCTCCACTTT
J gene: TRBJ1-5; D gene: NA; clone size: NA; V gene: TRBV28; CDR3 protein: CATGGGQEPQHF; CDR3 DNA: TGTGCCACCGGCGGGGGGCAGGAGCCCCAGCATTTT
J gene: TRBJ2-7; D gene: NA; clone size: NA; V gene: TRBV30; CDR3 protein: CAWSQDSEQYF; CDR3 DNA: TGTGCCTGGAGTCAGGACAGTGAGCAGTACTTC
J gene: TRBJ1-2; D gene: TRBD1; clone size: NA; V gene: TRBV7-6; CDR3 protein: CASSPPGDSLYGYTF; CDR3 DNA: TGTGCCAGCAGCCCGCCCGGGGACAGCCTCTATGGCTACACCTTC
J gene: TRBJ2-1; D gene: TRBD1; clone size: NA; V gene: TRBV5-1; CDR3 protein: CASSWGQGLHNEQFF; CDR3 DNA: TGCGCCAGCAGCTGGGGACAGGGGCTTCACAATGAGCAGTTCTTC
J gene: TRBJ1-3; D gene: NA; clone size: NA; V gene: TRBV19; CDR3 protein: CASSIGADSGNTIYF; CDR3 DNA: TGTGCCAGTAGTATAGGTGCAGACTCTGGAAACACCATATATTTT
J gene: TRBJ1-2; D gene: NA; clone size: NA; V gene: TRBV27; CDR3 protein: CASRLSGTRGYGYTF; CDR3 DNA: TGTGCCAGCAGACTATCCGGGACTCGGGGGTATGGCTACACCTTC
J gene: TRBJ1-4; D gene: NA; clone size: NA; V gene: TRBV9; CDR3 protein: CASSVRGNTNEKLFF; CDR3 DNA: TGTGCCAGCAGCGTTAGGGGGAACACTAATGAAAAACTGTTTTTT
J gene: TRBJ1-1; D gene: NA; clone size: NA; V gene: TRBV19; CDR3 protein: CASSIGGGPAMNTEAFF; CDR3 DNA: TGTGCCAGTAGTATAGGAGGGGGTCCCGCCATGAACACTGAAGCTTTCTTT
J gene: TRBJ1-2; D gene: NA; clone size: NA; V gene: TRBV19; CDR3 protein: CASSISANYGYTF; CDR3 DNA: TGTGCCAGTAGTATCTCCGCTAACTATGGCTACACCTTC
J gene: TRBJ1-1; D gene: NA; clone size: NA; V gene: TRBV29-1; CDR3 protein: CSVRRGEDTEAFF; CDR3 DNA: TGCAGCGTCCGTCGGGGGGAAGACACTGAAGCTTTCTTT
J gene: TRBJ2-7; D gene: TRBD1; clone size: NA; V gene: TRBV7-2; CDR3 protein: CASDLTGGPAKQYF; CDR3 DNA: TGTGCCAGCGACCTAACAGGGGGCCCTGCCAAGCAGTACTTC
J gene: TRBJ2-1; D gene: TRBD2; clone size: NA; V gene: TRBV19; CDR3 protein: CASSGATSGVGGDEQFF; CDR3 DNA: TGTGCCAGTAGTGGGGCGACTAGCGGGGTTGGAGGCGATGAGCAGTTCTTC
J gene: TRBJ2-2; D gene: TRBD2; clone size: NA; V gene: TRBV27; CDR3 protein: CASSRPGTTNTGELFF; CDR3 DNA: TGTGCCAGCAGCAGACCCGGGACTACAAACACCGGGGAGCTGTTTTTT
J gene: TRBJ1-5; D gene: TRBD1; clone size: NA; V gene: TRBV6-1; CDR3 protein: CASSEAAGGRQPQHF; CDR3 DNA: TGTGCCAGCAGTGAAGCGGCAGGGGGTCGTCAGCCCCAGCATTTT
J gene: TRBJ1-2; D gene: NA; clone size: NA; V gene: TRBV7-3; CDR3 protein: CASSLNREIQWSYGYTF; CDR3 DNA: TGTGCCAGCAGCTTAAACAGGGAAATACAGTGGAGCTATGGCTACACCTTC
J gene: TRBJ2-1; D gene: NA; clone size: NA; V gene: TRBV27; CDR3 protein: CASSLSLGGAYEQFF; CDR3 DNA: TGTGCCAGCAGTTTATCCCTGGGGGGGGCCTATGAGCAGTTCTTC
J gene: TRBJ1-2; D gene: NA; clone size: NA; V gene: TRBV19; CDR3 protein: CASKRSPYGYTF; CDR3 DNA: TGTGCCAGTAAGCGCAGCCCCTATGGCTACACCTTC